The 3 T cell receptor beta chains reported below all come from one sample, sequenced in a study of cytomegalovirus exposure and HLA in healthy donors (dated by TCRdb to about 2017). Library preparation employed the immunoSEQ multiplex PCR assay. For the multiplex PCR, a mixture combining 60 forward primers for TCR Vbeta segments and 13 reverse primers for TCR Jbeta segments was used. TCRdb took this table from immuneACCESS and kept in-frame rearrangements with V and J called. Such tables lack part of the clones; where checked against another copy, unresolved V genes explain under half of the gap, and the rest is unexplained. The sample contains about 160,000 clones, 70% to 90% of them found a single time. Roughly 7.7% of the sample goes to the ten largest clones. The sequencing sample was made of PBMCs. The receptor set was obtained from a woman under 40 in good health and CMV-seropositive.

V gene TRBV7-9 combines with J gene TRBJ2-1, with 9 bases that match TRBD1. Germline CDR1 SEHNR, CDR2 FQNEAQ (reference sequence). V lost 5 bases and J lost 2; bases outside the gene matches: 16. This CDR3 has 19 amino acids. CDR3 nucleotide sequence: TGTGCCAGCAGCCCCCGGACAGGGGACTCCATCGGTGCCTACAATGAGCAGTTCTTC. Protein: CASSPRTGDSIGAYNEQFF.

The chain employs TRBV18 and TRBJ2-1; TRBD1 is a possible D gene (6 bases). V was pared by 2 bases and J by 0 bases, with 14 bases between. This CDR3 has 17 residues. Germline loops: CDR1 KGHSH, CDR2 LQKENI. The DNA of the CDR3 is TGTGCCAGCTCACCAATCTGGACAGAAGTCTCCTACAATGAGCAGTTCTTC. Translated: CASSPIWTEVSYNEQFF.

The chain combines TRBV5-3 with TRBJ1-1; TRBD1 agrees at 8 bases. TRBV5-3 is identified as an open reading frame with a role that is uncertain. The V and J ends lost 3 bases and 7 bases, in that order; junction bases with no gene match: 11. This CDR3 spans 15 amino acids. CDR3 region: CARSSSDRGGNEAFF. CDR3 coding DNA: TGTGCCAGAAGCTCCTCTGACAGGGGAGGGAATGAAGCTTTCTTT.